The rows below give T cell receptor beta chains drawn from one sample of a study of technical replicates of blood from several donors. Data came from immunoSEQ multiplex PCR; TCRdb stores just in-frame clones and leaves some out. The sample holds about 66,000 clones, 85% to 90% seen once. The sample consisted of PBMCs. Source of these receptors: a human donor in good health. Some clones in this sample may be carry-over from other donors' samples. CDR3s include the opening cysteine and the closing phenylalanine or tryptophan. Each record gives: D gene, clone size, V gene, CDR3 protein. D genes are given only for firm matches. Clone size is given for some rows only: seen once, a few or many times, or a class if the clone is expanded.

>TRBD2|.|TRBV5-1
CASSWASGSDEQFF
>TRBD2|.|TRBV10-1
CASTAGGNNEQFF
>TRBD1|.|TRBV7-9
CASSIGDRGSQETQYF
>TRBD1|.|TRBV5-1
CASQGQGNTEAFF
>.|.|TRBV9
CASSADWLAEQFF
>TRBD1|.|TRBV19
CASSSGQGGADTQYF
>.|.|TRBV29-1
CSVEARGAHNYGYTF
>.|.|TRBV29-1
CSVGGTKYQETQYF
>.|.|TRBV4-3
CASSQEGRGDEKLFF
>.|.|TRBV7-2
CASRQPAGNEQFF
>.|.|TRBV2
CASRGVIEAFF
>TRBD1|.|TRBV29-1
CSVKSGQGRTEAFF
>.|.|TRBV27
CASSARGNTGELFF
>TRBD2|.|TRBV15
CATSIDRTSAQYF
>TRBD1|.|TRBV11-2
CASSPRQGAPTQYF
>.|.|TRBV11-1
CASSLQGSSTEAFF
>.|.|TRBV7-9
CASSLETGTQFF
>.|.|TRBV6-1
CASSEWQGSGYTF
>TRBD1|.|TRBV6-6
CASSPDRDGYTF
>TRBD1|.|TRBV6-1
CASSSEGQAGNTIYF
>.|.|TRBV4-2
CASSPDSGYEQYF
>TRBD2|once|TRBV5-1
CASSLTSGNSKGELFF
>TRBD1|.|TRBV2
CASSETGSGGGRAHQPQHF
>.|.|TRBV6-1
CASSEASYNSPLHF
>TRBD1|.|TRBV6-6
CASSRDRGSNQPQHF
>.|.|TRBV5-6
CAGRQGYF
>.|.|TRBV2
CASSEEHRYGYTF
>.|.|TRBV29-1
CSVEDEWGGAATDTQYF
>TRBD1|.|TRBV19
CASSDAGGFGNQPQHF
>.|.|TRBV5-1
CASSLGAGGHQPQHF
>TRBD2|.|TRBV6-5
CASGLAGTRDTQYF
>TRBD1|.|TRBV5-1
CASSQTVQGEYNEQFF
>TRBD1|.|TRBV9
CASSTRGRDRDQANYGYTF
>TRBD1|.|TRBV7-2
CASSFGTGVKKLFF
>TRBD2|.|TRBV15
CATSRGLAGDYNEQFF
>.|.|TRBV11-2
CASALGYGNTIYF
>TRBD1|.|TRBV7-2
CASSPPGDRGGYTF
>.|once|TRBV5-1
CASSLESGSYEQYF
>.|.|TRBV4-2
CASSQVGQVWGPPYNEQFF
>TRBD1|.|TRBV27
CASSLRYRGGNQPQHF
>TRBD1|.|TRBV7-3
CASSLKTGVTEAFF
>.|once|TRBV7-6
CASSPFLGAREQYF
>.|.|TRBV9
CASSVAETSSYEQYF
>TRBD2|.|TRBV6-5
CASSYLAGGTDTQYF
>.|.|TRBV30
CAWSVGGSEQYF
>.|once|TRBV5-4
CASSPQFELNTQYF
>.|.|TRBV9
CASSAVAAGELFF
>TRBD2|once|TRBV7-3
CASSDRGGTNTGELFF
>TRBD2|.|TRBV5-1
CASSSAGLAGIGGSEQFF
>TRBD1|.|TRBV7-2
CASRQAGTGYDGYTF
>TRBD2|.|TRBV7-9
CASSSSGRGLQETQYF
>TRBD2|.|TRBV6-5
CASRKSGSGSHEQYF
>.|.|TRBV11-2
CASSLSRGSYEQYF
>.|.|TRBV7-9
CASSLDEAPYEQYF
>.|.|TRBV4-1
CASSQSPVFQETQYF
>TRBD1|.|TRBV4-2
CASGDRSEKLFF
>.|once|TRBV4-3
CASSQDREVSGANVLTF